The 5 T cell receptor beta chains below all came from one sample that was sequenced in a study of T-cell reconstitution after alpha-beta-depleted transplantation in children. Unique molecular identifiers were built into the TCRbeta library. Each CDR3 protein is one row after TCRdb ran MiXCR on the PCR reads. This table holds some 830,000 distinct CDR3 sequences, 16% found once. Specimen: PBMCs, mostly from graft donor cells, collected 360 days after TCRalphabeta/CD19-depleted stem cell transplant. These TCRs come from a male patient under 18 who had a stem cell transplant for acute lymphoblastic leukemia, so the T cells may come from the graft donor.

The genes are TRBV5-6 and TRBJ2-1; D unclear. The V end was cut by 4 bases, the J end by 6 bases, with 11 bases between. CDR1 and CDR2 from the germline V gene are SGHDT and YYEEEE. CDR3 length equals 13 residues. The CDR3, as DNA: TGTGCCAGCAGCCCCGTGGCAGTCAATGAGCAGTTCTTC. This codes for CASSPVAVNEQFF.

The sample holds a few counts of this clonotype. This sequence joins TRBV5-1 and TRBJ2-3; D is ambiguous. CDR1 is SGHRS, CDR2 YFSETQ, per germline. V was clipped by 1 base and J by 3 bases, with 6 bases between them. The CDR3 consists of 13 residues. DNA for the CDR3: TGCGCCAGCAGCTTGTCCTGGACAGATACGCAGTATTTT. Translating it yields CASSLSWTDTQYF.

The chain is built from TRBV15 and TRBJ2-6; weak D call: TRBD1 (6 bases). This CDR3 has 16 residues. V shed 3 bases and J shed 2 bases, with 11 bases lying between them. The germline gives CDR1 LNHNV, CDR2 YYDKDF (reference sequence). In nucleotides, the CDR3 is TGTGCCACCAGCAGGGGCAGGGGCCCTGGGGCCAACGTCCTGACTTTC. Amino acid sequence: CATSRGRGPGANVLTF.

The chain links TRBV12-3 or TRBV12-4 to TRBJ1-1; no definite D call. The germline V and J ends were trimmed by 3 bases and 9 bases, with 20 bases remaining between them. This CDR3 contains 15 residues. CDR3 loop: CASSLLLGRTPKAFF. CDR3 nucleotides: TGTGCCAGCAGTTTGCTTTTAGGACGCACACCCAAAGCTTTCTTT.

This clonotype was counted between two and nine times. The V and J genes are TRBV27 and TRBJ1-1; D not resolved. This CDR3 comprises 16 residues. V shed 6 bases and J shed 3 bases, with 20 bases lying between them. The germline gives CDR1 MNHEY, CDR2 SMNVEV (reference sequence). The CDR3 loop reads CASRRWDFGEDTEAFF. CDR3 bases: TGTGCCAGCAGACGATGGGATTTCGGTGAGGACACTGAAGCTTTCTTT.